Described below is a single TCR beta chain sequence and its context. Its antigen remains unknown. The study ran its PCR with 60 Vbeta and 13 Jbeta primers. The repertoire was sequenced with immunoSEQ multiplex PCR; TCRdb's copy has only in-frame clones and lacks some. The sample gives 85,000 to 130,000 clones, about 80% of which show up once; about 5.4% is in the top ten. The data derive from a study of cytomegalovirus exposure and HLA in healthy donors. Overall study findings and caveats: There were about 160 TCR beta chains listed as cytomegalovirus-associated. The study dropped some indistinguishable V segments, TRBV6-2 and TRBV6-3 among them. Some highly shared sequence variants likely arose as a pipeline artifact. Within an earlier analysis, most TCR beta V segments proved productive either about 90% or about 30% of the time.

The CDR3 totals 15 residues. Germline loops: CDR1 MNHEY, CDR2 SMNVEV (reference sequence). Trimming removed 2 bases at V and 4 bases at J, with 11 bases between. The clonotype comes from a woman younger than 35 in good health and CMV-seropositive. Sequencing used PBMCs. The chain links TRBV27 to TRBJ2-2; D may be TRBD1 (6 bases). CDR3 nucleotide sequence: TGTGCCAGCAGTTTACTTCTGGGGGCCACCGGGGAGCTGTTTTTT. This translates into CASSLLLGATGELFF.